These 14 T cell receptor beta chains were all obtained from the same sample, sequenced in a study of blood T cell repertoires in COVID-19. Assay: immunoSEQ multiplex PCR; the TCRdb copy retains only in-frame clones and omits some. The sample lists 350,000 to 450,000 clones; more than 85% were seen once. Sequencing input: PBMCs or T cells enriched from blood (not recorded which). These receptors all stem from a woman in her thirties or forties who had been exposed to COVID-19.

V gene TRBV3-1 (or the pseudogene TRBV3-2) combines with J gene TRBJ2-1; 13 nucleotides match TRBD2. V shed 4 bases and J 6 bases; nucleotides not matched to a gene: 3. The germline V gene has CDR1 LGHDT and CDR2 YNNKEL (reference sequence). This CDR3 is built from 15 residues. This CDR3 is CASSPGLAGINEQFF. CDR3 DNA: TGTGCCAGCAGCCCGGGACTAGCGGGAATCAATGAGCAGTTCTTC.

The chain recombines TRBV5-4 with TRBJ1-4; D is ambiguous. Looked up from germline, CDR1 is SGHNT and CDR2 is YYREEE (reference sequence). This CDR3 contains 12 residues. V was cut by 0 bases and J by 7 bases, with 4 bases left in between. CDR3 sequence reads: CASSLAGEKLFF. The CDR3 DNA reads as TGTGCCAGCAGCTTGGCCGGTGAAAAACTGTTTTTT.

V is TRBV15 and J is TRBJ2-3; TRBD2 might be the D (5 bases). This CDR3 spans 17 amino acids. The V gene's germline CDR1 is LNHNV and CDR2 YYDKDF (reference sequence). V gave up 0 bases and J gave up 0 bases, with 13 bases separating them. DNA for the CDR3: TGTGCCACCAGCAGAGAAAGGACGGGAACTAGCACAGATACGCAGTATTTT. Protein product: CATSRERTGTSTDTQYF. Using reference TRBV15 and TRBJ2-3 for the parts outside the CDR3, the full variable domain is DAMVIQNPRYQVTQFGKPVTLSCSQTLNHNVMYWYQQKSSQAPKLLFHYYDKDFNNEADTPDNFQSRRPNTSFCFLDIRSPGLGDTAMYLCATSRERTGTSTDTQYFGPGTRLTVL.

CDR3: CASSFSGIGTDTQYF. The CDR3 DNA reads TGTGCCAGCAGTTTTAGCGGGATTGGCACAGATACGCAGTATTTT. This sequence joins TRBV6-2 or TRBV6-3 and TRBJ2-3, with 8 bases fitting TRBD2. The CDR3 contains 15 residues. Germline lookup yields CDR1 MNHEY and CDR2 SVGEGT. V gave up 4 bases and J gave up 1 base; unmatched junction bases: 4.

V and J are TRBV27 and TRBJ2-4; 15 bases match TRBD2. Germline trimming cut 4 bases from V and 3 bases from J; bases unmatched to any gene: 10. This CDR3 is 19 amino acids long. Germline loops: CDR1 MNHEY, CDR2 SMNVEV (reference sequence). The CDR3 region is CASSSWTSGGASVKNIQYF. CDR3 DNA: TGTGCCAGCAGTTCCTGGACTAGCGGGGGGGCTTCGGTCAAAAACATTCAGTACTTC.

The V call is TRBV19, the J call TRBJ2-1; a weak D match, TRBD1 (6 bases). CDR1 and CDR2 (germline): LNHDA, SQIVND (reference sequence). Between the trimmed V and J ends, which lost 3 bases and 7 bases, there was a span of 10 bases. CDR3 length equals 13 residues. The CDR3 DNA reads as TGTGCCAGTAGTATGAGGCAGGGGAATGAGCAGTTCTTC. Protein: CASSMRQGNEQFF.

This clone was picked up a small number of times. Other DNA sequences in the sample encode the same CDR3. This chain joins TRBV18 and TRBJ1-2, with D perhaps TRBD1 (5 bases). Trimming took 3 bases from V and 1 from J, leaving 6 bases between them. The CDR3 has 13 residues. The germline V gene has CDR1 KGHSH and CDR2 LQKENI. CDR3 in DNA: TGTGCCAGCTCACCCCAGGGTAACTATGGCTACACCTTC. Amino acid sequence: CASSPQGNYGYTF.

The V and J genes are TRBV5-6 and TRBJ1-1; no clear D. The CDR3 covers 13 residues. Germline CDR1 reads SGHDT; CDR2 reads YYEEEE. V was pared by 0 bases and J by 4 bases, with 7 bases between. CDR3: CASSLGGSTEAFF. CDR3 nucleotides: TGTGCCAGCAGCTTGGGTGGGAGCACTGAAGCTTTCTTT.

V gene TRBV6-2 or TRBV6-3 combines with J gene TRBJ1-4; 9 bases are shared with TRBD1. The CDR3 spans 14 residues. V lost 5 bases, J lost 7 bases, and 5 bases stayed unmatched. Germline-derived CDR1 and CDR2 are MNHEY and SVGEGT. The DNA for the CDR3 is TGTGCCAGCAGTGACAGGGGGAGTAGTGAAAAACTGTTTTTT. Amino acid sequence: CASSDRGSSEKLFF.

The genes are TRBV4-1 and TRBJ1-1, with D possibly matching TRBD1 (6 bases). Germline-derived CDR1 and CDR2 are MGHRA and YSYEKL. There are 13 residues in the CDR3. Between the trimmed V and J ends, which lost 3 bases and 4 bases, there was a span of 9 bases. The CDR3 DNA sequence: TGCGCCAGCAGCCAGGGGGCGTTCACTGAAGCTTTCTTT. Translated: CASSQGAFTEAFF.

The chain joins TRBV5-4 to TRBJ1-3; the match to TRBD1 covers 8 bases. The J segment lost 5 bases and the V segment lost 2 bases, leaving 3 bases of the junction unmatched. The CDR3 spans 14 residues. Germline CDR1 and CDR2: SGHNT and YYREEE (reference sequence). CDR3 coding DNA: TGTGCCAGCAGCTTAGGACAGGGAAGAAACACCATATATTTT. This encodes CASSLGQGRNTIYF.

The rearrangement joins TRBV4-1 to TRBJ1-2; 10 bases map to TRBD1. The CDR3 length is 16 residues. The ends lost 0 bases at V and 6 bases at J; junction bases unmatched: 7. The germline CDR1 and CDR2 sequences are MGHRA and YSYEKL. The CDR3 is CASSQEGTGATNGYTF. DNA for the CDR3: TGCGCCAGCAGCCAAGAGGGGACAGGGGCAACGAATGGCTACACCTTC.

CDR3 region: CASSLIQISNQPQHF. CDR3 DNA sequence: TGTGCCAGCAGTTTAATTCAGATTTCGAATCAGCCCCAGCATTTT. This chain links TRBV28 with TRBJ1-5; D remains ambiguous. CDR1 MDHEN and CDR2 SYDVKM come from the germline V gene. This CDR3 spans 15 amino acids. The V end lost 2 bases, the J end lost 4 bases, and 12 bases lay between the germline ends.

V gene TRBV12-3 or TRBV12-4 combines with J gene TRBJ2-7, with D unresolved. V lost 4 bases and J 7 bases, leaving 11 bases between the germline ends. The CDR3 runs 12 residues. Here the CDR3 DNA reads TGTGCCAGCAGTTCGACACCTCGTGAGCAGTACTTC. This codes for CASSSTPREQYF.